These 20 T cell receptor beta chains were sequenced from one sample in a study of neoadjuvant anti-PD-1 for oral cavity cancer. Repertoires were generated with immunoSEQ multiplex PCR, while TCRdb's copy carries only in-frame clones and drops some. The sample lists some 70,000 clones; around 84% were seen once. Time point described: after neoadjuvant nivolumab, at surgical resection. The specimen comprised PBMCs, sampled after nivolumab (anti-PD-1) treatment. All receptors come from a person aged 35-79 years with oral cavity squamous cell carcinoma.

The genes are TRBV2 and TRBJ1-2, with D unclear. Looked up from germline, CDR1 is SNHLY and CDR2 is FYNNEI. Trimming took 4 bases from V and 8 from J, leaving 17 bases between them. The CDR3 contains 14 residues. The CDR3 protein is CASSALQIAGGYTF. CDR3 DNA: TGTGCCAGCAGTGCCTTGCAGATAGCGGGCGGCTACACCTTC.

This chain joins TRBV19 and TRBJ1-1; a possible D gene is TRBD1 (6 bases). This CDR3 has 16 amino acids. V gave up 5 bases and J gave up 1 base, with 17 bases separating them. Germline values: CDR1 LNHDA, CDR2 SQIVND (reference sequence). The CDR3, as DNA: TGTGCCAGTAGTTCGTCGACAGGCCTGAAGAACACTGAAGCTTTCTTT. Amino acid sequence: CASSSSTGLKNTEAFF.

About this clone itself: The junction differs from germline at one of its ends, possibly a read error. The gene calls are TRBV7-7 and TRBJ1-1; D gene unclear. The germline V gene has CDR1 SSHAT and CDR2 FNYEAQ (reference sequence). The CDR3 runs to 13 residues. The DNA of the CDR3 is TGTGCTAGCAGCTTAGGGAGTAACACTGAAGCTTTCTTT. Translating gives CASSLGSNTEAFF.

The V and J genes are TRBV5-1 and TRBJ2-7; D ambiguous. CDR3 size: 13 residues. V was cut by 4 bases and J by 3 bases, with 11 bases left in between. Germline V CDR1 and CDR2: SGHRS, YFSETQ. The CDR3 spells CASSNRLDYEQYF. CDR3 nucleotide sequence: TGCGCCAGCAGCAACAGACTCGACTACGAGCAGTACTTC.

In this sample, this clone turned up a few times. CDR3 residues: CASSPQLWTVTQSNYGYTF. In nucleotides, the CDR3 is TGTGCCAGCAGTCCCCAGTTGTGGACAGTAACTCAATCTAACTATGGCTACACCTTC. This chain uses TRBV27 with TRBJ1-2; a possible D gene is TRBD1 (6 bases). Germline loops: CDR1 MNHEY, CDR2 SMNVEV (reference sequence). The CDR3 consists of 19 residues. Trimming pared 5 bases from V and 0 bases from J, leaving 25 bases between.

The gene calls are TRBV5-1 and TRBJ2-1; D might be TRBD1 (6 bases). The CDR3 is 17 amino acids. Trimming removed 7 bases from V and 5 bases from J, with 25 bases in between. Germline V lookup: CDR1 SGHRS, CDR2 YFSETQ. The CDR3 DNA sequence: TGCGCCAGCCAGGACCCGGGACAAAGGGAGAGTAACAATGAGCAGTTCTTC. Translating it yields CASQDPGQRESNNEQFF.

This chain uses TRBV28 with TRBJ2-7; the D gene is possibly TRBD2 (6 bases). In germline, CDR1 is MDHEN, CDR2 SYDVKM. The V and J ends lost 6 bases and 4 bases respectively, with 16 bases between them. The CDR3 contains 14 residues. For the CDR3, the DNA is TGTGCCAGCAGCATGACTAGGGTTTCGTACGAGCAGTACTTC. It yields the protein CASSMTRVSYEQYF. The full variable domain, completed using reference TRBV28 and TRBJ2-7, is DVKVTQSSRYLVKRTGEKVFLECVQDMDHENMFWYRQDPGLGLRLIYFSYDVKMKEKGDIPEGYSVSREKKERFSLILESASTNQTSMYLCASSMTRVSYEQYFGPGTRLTVT.

This chain joins TRBV2 and TRBJ1-5, with 7 nucleotides matching TRBD1. The CDR3 runs to 14 residues. Germline V gene sequence: CDR1 SNHLY, CDR2 FYNNEI. Losses at the gene ends were 6 bases for V and 5 bases for J; bases not matched to a gene: 7. The CDR3 DNA sequence: TGTGCCAGCAGGAGCGGGACAGAAGATCAGCCCCAGCATTTT. It encodes CASRSGTEDQPQHF.

V and J are TRBV28 and TRBJ2-5; D gene unclear. The CDR3 has 14 residues. CDR1 is MDHEN and CDR2 is SYDVKM in the germline V gene. Between the trimmed V and J ends, which lost 5 bases and 0 bases, there was a span of 10 bases. CDR3 nucleotides: TGTGCCAGCAGTCCTTACAGACACCAAGAGACCCAGTACTTC. Translation: CASSPYRHQETQYF.

The chain has TRBV29-1 and TRBJ1-4; D not resolved. Germline-derived CDR1 and CDR2 are SQVTM and ANQGSEA. V dropped 7 bases and J dropped 4 bases, with 13 bases sitting between them. There are 13 residues in the CDR3. CDR3: CSAQIWVNEKLFF. DNA of the CDR3: TGCAGCGCCCAGATCTGGGTTAATGAAAAACTGTTTTTT.

This clone appeared once. The chain has TRBV6-6 and TRBJ1-5; TRBD1 matches at 8 bases. There are 16 residues in the CDR3. Germline V gives CDR1 MNHNY, CDR2 SVGAGI (reference sequence). J was trimmed by 5 bases and V by 5 bases; bases with no gene match: 11. The chain's CDR3 is CASSAPPTGADQPQHF. Here the CDR3 DNA reads TGTGCCAGCAGTGCGCCCCCGACAGGGGCTGATCAGCCCCAGCATTTT.

J is TRBJ1-2 and V is TRBV10-1, with a tentative D call TRBD1 (6 bases). This CDR3 contains 15 residues. Between the trimmed V and J ends, which lost 3 bases and 5 bases, there was a span of 16 bases. Germline V gives CDR1 WNHNN, CDR2 SYGVQD (reference sequence). For the CDR3, the DNA is TGCGCCAGCAGTGATTACGGGGGGCCCGTTTATGGCTACACCTTC. Translating it yields CASSDYGGPVYGYTF.

The chain uses TRBV25-1 and TRBJ2-7, with D perhaps matching TRBD1 (6 bases). This CDR3 has 11 residues. V was trimmed by 4 bases and J by 6 bases, leaving 7 bases between them. Germline V lookup: CDR1 MGHDK, CDR2 SYGVNS. The CDR3 coding sequence is TGTGCCAGCAGTGGACAGGTCGAGCAGTACTTC. Translation gives CASSGQVEQYF.

V gene TRBV19 combines with J gene TRBJ2-3; possibly TRBD1 for D (6 bases). V lost 5 bases to trimming and J lost 1 base, with 10 bases between them. This CDR3 is 14 amino acids long. The germline V gene has CDR1 LNHDA and CDR2 SQIVND (reference sequence). In DNA form, the CDR3 reads TGTGCCAGTAGTGTGGCAGGGGGCACAGATACGCAGTATTTT. As protein: CASSVAGGTDTQYF.

The gene calls are TRBV7-2 and TRBJ2-1, with 10 bases fitting TRBD1. The V gene end was trimmed by 6 bases and the J gene end by 9 bases; junction bases not matched to a gene: 8. Germline V lookup: CDR1 SGHTA, CDR2 FQGNSA. The CDR3 sequence is 14 residues long. CDR3 protein: CASSYDRGRAEQFF. CDR3 nucleotides: TGTGCCAGCAGTTATGACAGGGGGCGCGCTGAGCAGTTCTTC.

This clone occurred once. Here the CDR3 reads CASSYGRLAEQYF. Here the CDR3 DNA reads TGTGCCAGCAGTTACGGGCGACTAGCGGAGCAGTACTTC. The rearrangement links TRBV6-5 to TRBJ2-7; 8 positions agree with TRBD2. J lost 7 bases, V lost 2 bases, and 4 bases had no gene match. This CDR3 has 13 residues. CDR1 is MNHEY, CDR2 SVGAGI, per germline.

The chain couples TRBV6-6 to TRBJ1-1; 8 bases map to TRBD1. The germline gives CDR1 MNHNY, CDR2 SVGAGI (reference sequence). V lost 6 bases to trimming and J lost 3 bases; unmatched junction nucleotides: 6. This CDR3 has 14 amino acids. The CDR3 loop reads CASRTGGQYTEAFF. The CDR3 region has the DNA TGTGCCAGCAGAACAGGGGGACAATACACTGAAGCTTTCTTT.

J is TRBJ1-3 and V is TRBV9; D ambiguous. V was shortened by 4 bases and J by 2 bases, with 7 bases between the two germline ends. The CDR3 has 13 residues. CDR1 is SGDLS and CDR2 is YYNGEE in the germline V gene. The CDR3 DNA reads as TGTGCCAGCAGCCCGCGGACTGGAAACACCATATATTTT. Protein product: CASSPRTGNTIYF.

By sample fraction, this clone is medium-sized. The J gene is TRBJ1-1, the V gene TRBV27; perhaps TRBD1 as D (5 bases). Trimming left V 1 base short and J 7 bases short, with 7 bases between. Germline CDR1 and CDR2: MNHEY and SMNVEV (reference sequence). This CDR3 contains 12 residues. The CDR3 sequence is CASSLLGDEAFF. Here the CDR3 DNA reads TGTGCCAGCAGTTTATTAGGGGATGAAGCTTTCTTT.

V usage is TRBV27 and J usage is TRBJ2-1; no firm D call. The germline CDR1 and CDR2 sequences are MNHEY and SMNVEV (reference sequence). The CDR3 has 11 amino acids. V was shortened by 7 bases and J by 9 bases, with 10 bases between the two germline ends. The CDR3 region is CASTPPGEQFF. In DNA form, the CDR3 reads TGTGCCAGCACCCCCCCGGGTGAGCAGTTCTTC.